Sequencing of this TCR beta chain was carried out in a study of T cells in localized non-small cell lung cancer. General study points: Longer overall survival associated with higher blood T cell density; shorter survival with higher adjacent-lung clonality. Exceeding tumor, uninvolved adjacent lung had the highest T cell clonality. Out of the top 100 tumor clones, a median around 57 were seen in adjacent lung.

This CDR3 is built from 11 residues. Germline V gene lookup returns CDR1 SGHNT and CDR2 YYREEE (reference sequence). Trimming left V 4 bases short and J 3 bases short, with 4 bases between. As for this clone: Antigen unknown.

Repertoires were generated with immunoSEQ multiplex PCR, while TCRdb's copy carries only in-frame clones and drops some. The sample yields over 70,000 clones, 86% seen once. The clonotype originates from a male donor aged 60 or older with stage III squamous cell lung carcinoma. The chain combines TRBV5-4 with TRBJ2-5; D is ambiguous. This specimen was peripheral blood, taken before any cancer treatment. CDR3 protein: CASSREETQYF. CDR3 sequence (DNA): TGTGCCAGCAGCCGCGAAGAGACCCAGTACTTC.